These 14 T cell receptor beta chains were all obtained from the same sample, sequenced in a study of human T cells and chemical hapten exposure. Time point meaning: healthy volunteer bleed at 2 weeks. Unfractionated whole blood was the source from which total RNA was extracted. TCRdb re-called the RACE reads with MiXCR, one entry per CDR3 protein. The sample records about 46,000 distinct CDR3 sequences, about 3.9% being singletons. Input material: whole blood. These receptors came from a female donor in good health. Some clones in this sample may be carry-over from other donors' samples.

V usage is TRBV29-1 and J usage is TRBJ2-5, with TRBD1 as a possible D gene (5 bases). The CDR3 spans 13 residues. Germline V gene data show CDR1 as SQVTM and CDR2 as ANQGSEA. V was pared by 3 bases and J by 1 base, with 9 bases between. The CDR3 reads CSVDRGPQETQYF. As DNA, the CDR3 is TGCAGCGTTGATAGGGGTCCCCAAGAGACCCAGTACTTC.

This chain uses TRBV29-1 with TRBJ2-1; 10 positions agree with TRBD2. This CDR3 has 14 residues. CDR1 SQVTM and CDR2 ANQGSEA come from the germline V gene. The trim removed 2 bases at V and 4 bases at J, leaving 2 bases unmatched. CDR3 in amino acids: CSVETSGVYNEQFF. The DNA of the CDR3 is TGCAGCGTTGAAACTAGCGGGGTATACAATGAGCAGTTCTTC.

This clonotype was observed many times. The chain links TRBV4-3 to TRBJ2-1; 8 nucleotides match TRBD2. This CDR3 spans 16 amino acids. After removal of 0 bases from V and 3 bases from J, the junction contained 4 bases not matched to a gene. Germline CDR1 and CDR2: LGHNA and YSLEER. The CDR3 sequence: CASSQEGSGVYNEQFF. For the CDR3, the DNA is TGCGCCAGCAGCCAAGAAGGTAGCGGGGTCTACAATGAGCAGTTCTTC.

This clonotype was observed at least ten times. The genes are TRBV6-5 and TRBJ2-4, with 9 bases fitting TRBD1. The CDR3 is made up of 15 amino acids. V lost 5 bases and J lost 0; bases outside the gene matches: 2. The germline gives CDR1 MNHEY, CDR2 SVGAGI. DNA for the CDR3: TGTGCCAGCAGTGGGACAGGGATAGCCAAAAACATTCAGTACTTC. Protein: CASSGTGIAKNIQYF.

This clonotype was found many times. The genes are TRBV19 and TRBJ1-6; D is undetermined. Germline V lookup: CDR1 LNHDA, CDR2 SQIVND (reference sequence). This CDR3 is 13 amino acids long. V was pared by 3 bases and J by 10 bases, with 10 bases between. The CDR3 loop reads CASSMIGLSPLHF. The CDR3 DNA follows: TGTGCCAGTAGTATGATCGGCCTATCACCCCTCCACTTT. Supplemented by reference TRBV19 and TRBJ1-6, the full variable domain reads DGGITQSPKYLFRKEGQNVTLSCEQNLNHDAMYWYRQDPGQGLRLIYYSQIVNDFQKGDIAEGYSVSREKKESFPLTVTSAQKNPTAFYLCASSMIGLSPLHFGNGTRLTVT.

This clonotype was picked up many times. V gene TRBV3-1 combines with J gene TRBJ2-6; no reliable D call. Trimming pared 4 bases from V and 0 bases from J, leaving 4 bases between. This CDR3 has 14 amino acids. Germline V CDR1 and CDR2: LGHDT, YNNKEL (reference sequence). CDR3 in DNA: TGTGCCAGCAGCCGGGTCTCTGGGGCCAACGTCCTGACTTTC. Amino acids: CASSRVSGANVLTF.

This clonotype was picked up many times. The chain links TRBV20-1 to TRBJ1-5; 7 bases agree with TRBD1. There are 13 residues in the CDR3. Trimming at V came to 1 base and at J to 7 bases, leaving 4 bases not matched to a gene. The germline gives CDR1 DFQATT, CDR2 SNEGSKA (reference sequence). This CDR3 is CSARVQGDQPQHF. The DNA of the CDR3 is TGCAGTGCTAGAGTCCAGGGGGACCAGCCCCAGCATTTT.

This clonotype was picked up many times. This chain links TRBV7-3 with TRBJ2-6; tentative D call: TRBD2 (5 bases). Looked up from germline, CDR1 is SGHTA and CDR2 is FQGTGA. V dropped 2 bases and J dropped 8 bases, with 13 bases sitting between them. The CDR3 spans 15 residues. The CDR3 spells CASSLLASQSNVLTF. The CDR3 nucleotides read TGTGCCAGCAGCTTATTGGCTAGCCAATCCAACGTCCTGACTTTC. The full variable domain, rest sourced from reference TRBV7-3 and TRBJ2-6, is GAGVSQTPSNKVTEKGKYVELRCDPISGHTALYWYRQSLGQGPEFLIYFQGTGAADDSGLPNDRFFAVRPEGSVSTLKIQRTERGDSAVYLCASSLLASQSNVLTFGAGSRLTVL.

This clonotype was counted ten times or more. J is TRBJ2-1 and V is TRBV20-1, with D perhaps assigned TRBD1 or TRBD2 (6 bases each). The CDR3 has 14 residues. The V end was cut by 3 bases, the J end by 5 bases, with 14 bases between. Germline lookup yields CDR1 DFQATT and CDR2 SNEGSKA (reference sequence). The chain's CDR3 is CSASGTGADNEQFF. For the CDR3, the DNA is TGCAGTGCTAGTGGGACGGGGGCCGACAATGAGCAGTTCTTC.

The chain carries TRBV20-1 and TRBJ2-3; TRBD2 agrees at 8 bases. This CDR3 is built from 15 residues. Trimming cost V 1 base and J 0 bases; bases outside gene matches: 3. CDR1 and CDR2 from the germline V gene are DFQATT and SNEGSKA (reference sequence). CDR3 sequence reads: CSARVLAGSTDTQYF. The CDR3, as DNA: TGCAGTGCTAGAGTCCTAGCGGGTAGCACAGATACGCAGTATTTT.

Ten or more counts support this clonotype. V usage is TRBV5-1 and J usage is TRBJ2-3; 9 bases fit TRBD2. Unmatched junction bases numbered 10, after V lost 6 bases and J lost 2 bases. Looked up from germline, CDR1 is SGHRS and CDR2 is YFSETQ. The CDR3 is 16 amino acids. CDR3 nucleotide sequence: TGCGCCAGCAAGTTAGCGGGGGACATACTCACAGATACGCAGTATTTT. It yields the protein CASKLAGDILTDTQYF.

V usage is TRBV6-2 or TRBV6-3 and J usage is TRBJ1-1; possible D gene TRBD1, 5 bases. V lost 2 bases and J 1 base, leaving 11 bases between the germline ends. Germline lookup yields CDR1 MNHEY and CDR2 SVGEGT. The CDR3 runs 15 residues. The CDR3, as DNA: TGTGCCAGCAGTTACCTGGGACTCTCGAACACTGAAGCTTTCTTT. This encodes CASSYLGLSNTEAFF.

This clonotype has a count of ten or more. The chain links TRBV3-1 to TRBJ2-1; 9 bases line up with TRBD1. The CDR3 loop spans 14 amino acids. From germline, CDR1 is LGHDT and CDR2 YNNKEL (reference sequence). V lost 2 bases to trimming and J lost 13 bases; unmatched junction nucleotides: 9. The CDR3 sequence: CASSQLDRGGRQFF. Here the CDR3 DNA reads TGTGCCAGCAGCCAATTGGACAGGGGCGGAAGACAGTTCTTC.

This clonotype was counted many times. The CDR3 DNA sequence: TGTGCCAGCAGATTGACAGGGGGCGACTATGGCTACACCTTC. It codes for CASRLTGGDYGYTF. This chain uses TRBV28 with TRBJ1-2, with TRBD1 matching over 10 bases. CDR1 MDHEN and CDR2 SYDVKM come from the germline V gene. There are 14 residues in the CDR3. The V segment lost 6 bases and the J segment 3 bases; nucleotides outside the gene matches: 4.